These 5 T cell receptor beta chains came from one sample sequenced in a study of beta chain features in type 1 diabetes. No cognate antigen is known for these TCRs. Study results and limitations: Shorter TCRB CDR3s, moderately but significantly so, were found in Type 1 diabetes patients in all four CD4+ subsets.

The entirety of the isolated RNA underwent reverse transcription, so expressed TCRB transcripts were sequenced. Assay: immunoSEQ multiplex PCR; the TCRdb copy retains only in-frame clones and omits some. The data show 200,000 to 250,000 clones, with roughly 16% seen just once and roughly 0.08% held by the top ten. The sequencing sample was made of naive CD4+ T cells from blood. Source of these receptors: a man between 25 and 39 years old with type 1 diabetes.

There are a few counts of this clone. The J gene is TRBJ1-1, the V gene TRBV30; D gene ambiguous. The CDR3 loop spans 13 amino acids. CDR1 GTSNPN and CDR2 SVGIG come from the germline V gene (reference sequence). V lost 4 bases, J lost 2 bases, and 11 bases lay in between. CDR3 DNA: TGTGCCTGGATATTAGGACTAAACACTGAAGCTTTCTTT. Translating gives CAWILGLNTEAFF.

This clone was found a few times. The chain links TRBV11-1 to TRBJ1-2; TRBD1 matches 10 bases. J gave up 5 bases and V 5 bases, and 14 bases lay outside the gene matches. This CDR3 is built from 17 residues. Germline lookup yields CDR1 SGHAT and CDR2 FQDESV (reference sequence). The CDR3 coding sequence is TGTGCCAGCAGCCCACTCCCGGGACAGGGGAGAGGGTATGGCTACACCTTC. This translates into CASSPLPGQGRGYGYTF.

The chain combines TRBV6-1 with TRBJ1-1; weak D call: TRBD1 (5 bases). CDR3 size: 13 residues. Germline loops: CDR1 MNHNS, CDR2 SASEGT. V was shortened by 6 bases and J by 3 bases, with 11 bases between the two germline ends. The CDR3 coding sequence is TGTGCCAGCAGAAGACAGAGCTACACTGAAGCTTTCTTT. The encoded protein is CASRRQSYTEAFF.

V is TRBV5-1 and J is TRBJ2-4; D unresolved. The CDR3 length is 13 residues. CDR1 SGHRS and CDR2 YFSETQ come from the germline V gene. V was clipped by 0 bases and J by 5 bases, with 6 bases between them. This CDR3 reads CASSLGPQNIQYF. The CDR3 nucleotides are TGCGCCAGCAGCTTGGGGCCCCAAAACATTCAGTACTTC.

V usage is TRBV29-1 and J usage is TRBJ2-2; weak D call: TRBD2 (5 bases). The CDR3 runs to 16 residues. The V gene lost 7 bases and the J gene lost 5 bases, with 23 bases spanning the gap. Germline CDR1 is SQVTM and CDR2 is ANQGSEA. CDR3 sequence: CSASPPETTGTGELFF. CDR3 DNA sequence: TGCAGCGCCTCCCCCCCAGAGACTACCGGGACCGGGGAGCTGTTTTTT.